What follows describes a single T cell receptor beta chain. The clone's antigen remains unknown. No base quality values were provided; no much bigger clone lies one nucleotide off. The sample has other DNA sequences that encode this CDR3 too. V and J lose 2 bases and 1 base, and a span of 6 bases separates them. CDR1 SGDLS and CDR2 YYNGEE were looked up in the germline V gene. Measured from the cysteine to the phenylalanine, the CDR3 is 13 residues long. Only CDR3 DNA remains: 39 bases, in frame from the first base. The sample is drawn from a study of cytomegalovirus exposure and HLA in healthy donors (dated by TCRdb to 2016 to 2017). Background for the entire study: An earlier analysis of more than 550 of the donors reported 276 Gb of sequence data and 117 million unique TCR beta sequences obtained from some 200 million T cells. Roughly 300 gigabases of sequencing data and 91 million or so unique TCR sequences made up an early release that covered around 640 HLA-typed donors. Among the approximately 430 genotyped donors, around 79% belonged to the genetic ancestry cluster associated with self-reported Caucasian donors. The study aimed to test whether cataloging public T cell receptors could reveal signatures of past pathogen exposure. The study profiled the T cell repertoires of approximately 700 subjects by immunosequencing and related them to cytomegalovirus serostatus. Besides the first cohort of approximately 710 subjects, a separate validation cohort made up of around 120 different subjects was used. To predict cytomegalovirus infection status, the study combined high-throughput TCR immunosequencing, statistical association of individual TCRs with disease status, and machine learning. In a later analysis, previously published TCR beta repertoires from 500 to 750 donors were re-analyzed and high-resolution HLA genotyping was added so that TCR occurrence patterns could be studied. Rather than drawing on any new phenotypic data, the later analysis identified candidate immune exposures from TCR beta sequences and the way those sequences occurred across donors. To decide whether each TCR beta V gene segment behaved as functional or pseudogenic, an earlier analysis of fewer than 750 of the donors relied on high-throughput TCR beta sequencing. Alongside the repertoire data, information on donor age, sex, ethnicity and CMV serostatus was compiled. A later genetic analysis used genome-wide SNP genotypes for about three fifths of the 666 donors, treating that subset as a discovery cohort. All discovery cohort repertoires had been generated on a single sequencing platform. Class I and class II HLA loci were covered by the typing at four-digit resolution. Typing coverage varied by locus: 629-630 donors for A, B, C, DRB1 and DQB1; more than 500 for DQA1; more than 600 for DPA1; more than 450 for DPB1. Several DR-DQ haplotypes were treated as single units for association and clustering because of strong linkage in the cohort. Across 398 genotyped donors of the cohort, an average of roughly 250,000 unique TCR beta nucleotide sequences per donor were sequenced, and 15% to 20% of those sequences were non-productive.

The cohort was made up of roughly 670 healthy bone marrow donors. At the time of sampling, every cohort member was nominally healthy, though immune exposures that went unrecorded were likely present. The donor was CMV seronegative and belonged to the group of 320 or so seronegative cohort members. A peripheral blood sample was collected from each donor, and TCR beta sequencing was performed on peripheral blood mononuclear cells. Genomic DNA was extracted from the blood cell samples with the Qiagen DNeasy Blood Extraction Kit. The protocol used for the library was the immunoSEQ multiplex PCR assay. The multiplex PCR relied on a mix of 60 forward primers for TCR Vbeta segments and 13 reverse primers for TCR Jbeta segments. The CDR3 region of rearranged TCR beta genes was amplified from genomic DNA with a multiplex PCR assay. The Illumina HiSeq System was used to sequence the amplified TCR beta libraries as 87-base-pair reads. The authors' pipeline ran thus. Across the 500 to 700 repertoires, a later analysis counted 78 million or so unique TCR beta chains, 8.5 million to 12 million of which were shared by at least two donors. Raw reads were error-corrected and collapsed into unique sequences by a nearest-neighbor algorithm in which closely related sequences were merged to remove PCR and sequencing errors. To assign V, D and J gene segments, CDR3 sequences were aligned to IMGT reference sequences. For a sequence to be retained, a match of at least six nucleotides to both a V gene segment and a J gene segment was required. Rearrangements were called productive when the CDR3 lacked stop codons and stayed in frame with V and J; all others were non-productive. CDR3 was defined by IMGT convention, running from the second conserved V-encoded cysteine to the conserved J-encoded phenylalanine. Sequences without an unambiguous match to a single V gene segment were excluded from the earlier analysis of a few hundred of the donors. An earlier analysis of 500 to 700 of the donors classified V segments as functional when productive rearrangements were above 56.7% and as segregating when the standard deviation between donors was above 5%. To diagnose cytomegalovirus status from the catalog of TCR beta chain sequences, a statistical classification framework was built. In a later analysis, TCR nucleotide sequences were compared against IMGT/GENE-DB human TR gene sequences so that V and J genes could be assigned. The TCRdist pipeline was used in a later analysis to assign CDR3 sequences and most-parsimonious VDJ recombination scenarios. In a later analysis, each TCR beta chain was defined by its CDR3 amino acid sequence together with its V-gene family, and reads lacking a unique V-gene family were excluded. As a way to deal with suspected cross-contamination and a sequencing artifact, a later analysis dropped roughly 620 nucleotide sequences that were highly shared and had low generation probability. In a later analysis, a clonal expansion index for each public chain was calculated from normalized within-repertoire ranks of inferred template counts. In a later analysis, generation probabilities were computed using a VDJ recombination model fitted to out-of-frame rearrangements, and the results were checked against IGoR. In a later analysis, TCR-TCR, TCR-HLA and TCR-CMV co-occurrence was scored with hypergeometric tests, and a repertoire-size bias correction was applied to TCR pairs. False discovery rates were estimated in a later analysis by permuting HLA or CMV assignments 20 times. In a later analysis, co-occurring TCRs were grouped with DBSCAN, and TCRdist sequence similarity was added when clustering was performed within HLA-allele-positive subsets. Repertoires with fewer than 30,000 or more than 120,000 public chains were left out of co-occurrence clustering, as were about five repertoires with anomalous nucleotide sharing. Not all clones reach the TCRdb copy of this immuneACCESS table, which keeps in-frame sequences only. Checked studies attribute under half of the gap to unresolved V genes and leave the rest unexplained. The V and J calls and clone size were taken over from that table, and D and trimming were inferred from the DNA. Present in this sample are nearly 110,000 clones, 81% of which were seen just once. 2% to 2.5% of the sample is in the top ten clones.

The study at large found these results: V-gene and J-gene trimming of TCR beta chains was associated with a missense DCLRE1C variant in a later genetic analysis, and the association was replicated in an independent cohort. According to a later analysis, most CMV-associated TCR beta chains appeared to be HLA-restricted, and the HLA associations seemed to be driven largely by CMV exposure. The 87-base-pair reads could not distinguish some IMGT-functional V segments, including TRBV6-2 and TRBV6-3, so those segments were excluded. Broadly in line with IMGT annotations, most TCR beta V segments showed up in productive rearrangements about 90% or about 30% of the time in an earlier analysis of around 550 of the donors. Because HLA typing was missing for some donors at each locus, association tests included only the typed subset. Roughly uniform sequencing depth across donors was assumed in presence/absence analyses, although this assumption may not hold. For the cohort, immune exposure information was limited to CMV serostatus. The cohort was sequenced for TCR beta chains only, and without alpha or paired-chain data the features that could be detected were limited. A further reported finding was that TCR beta sequences accurately predicted the HLA-A and HLA-B alleles for most subjects in the first cohort. Across donors, most TCR sequences were observed very rarely, whereas some public TCRs were present in many individuals. Compared with the roughly 600-donor mean, donors in an Asian-associated ancestry cluster had fewer N-insertions in productive TCRs, according to a later genetic analysis. Three of the identified cytomegalovirus-associated TCR beta chains were confirmed in vitro to be specific for cytomegalovirus antigens. In a later analysis, the rate of TCR association differed among HLA loci, with DRB1 alleles having the most associated TCRs and HLA-C alleles having the fewest. The classifier was reported to diagnose cytomegalovirus status with high specificity and sensitivity in both the original cohort and the validation cohort. At a false discovery rate of 0.05, a later analysis linked around 17,000 TCR beta sequences to specific HLA alleles. Linkage disequilibrium might explain the correlated functional status among segregating V segments, but an unknown experimental factor could not be ruled out. In a later analysis, HLA-associated TCR beta chains showed more clonal expansion and lower generation probabilities than non-associated chains that were equally common. The study listed 164 TCR beta chains as associated with cytomegalovirus. According to a later analysis, parvovirus B19, influenza, CMV and Epstein-Barr virus appeared linked to several top co-occurrence clusters. A cluster of highly shared sequence variants was judged likely to represent a technical artifact of the sequencing pipeline. The authors suggested that the approach could potentially be generalized to other disease states and immunological phenotypes. Because counts were too low, 15 to 20 rarely observed V segments, including chromosome 9 orphons, were left out of the earlier analysis of 500 to 650 of the donors. Strong co-occurrence of HLA alleles, especially DR and DQ, made assigning TCR associations to individual alleles difficult.

The sequenced sample consisted of PBMCs. This sequence was found in a young man in good health and CMV-seronegative. The rearranged segments are TRBV9 and TRBJ1-1, and the D gene may be TRBD1, 5 bases matching. The DNA sequence follows: TGTGCCAGCAGCGTTACAGGGAACACTGAAGCTTTCTTT. Its coded protein is CASSVTGNTEAFF.